This T cell receptor (beta chain) comes out of a study of Tregs in tolerant kidney transplant recipients. On this clone itself: Its antigen is as yet unknown. The read ends 3 residues shy of where the CDR3 ends; the end is completed using the germline J gene.

General study results and limits: Tregs expanded with activated donor B cells seemed most donor-specific.

The V and J ends lost 2 bases and 2 bases, in that order; junction bases with no gene match: 3. The CDR3 loop spans 15 amino acids. CDR1 is SGHTA and CDR2 is FQGNSA in the germline V gene. Thawed PBMCs were FACS-sorted into unstimulated CD4+CD25+CD127- regulatory T cells, CD4+CD25- non-regulatory cells, CD4 and CD8 cells. Some clones are missing from TCRdb's copy, which holds only in-frame ones; the method was immunoSEQ multiplex PCR. The sample's table shows tens of thousands of clones. The specimen was CD4+ T cells from blood, collected before the transplant. This TCR came from a human donor who received a combined kidney and bone marrow transplant. This chain connects TRBV7-2 to TRBJ1-3; 7 positions match TRBD1. The CDR3 bases that were read are TGTGCCAGCAGCTTATTAGGGACAGCTGGAAACACC. Translating it yields CASSLLGTAGNT. The full CDR3 sequence reads CASSLLGTAGNTIYF.